This TCR beta chain comes out of a study of cytomegalovirus exposure and HLA in healthy donors. General study points: About 87% or about 30% of the time was how often most TCR beta V segments were productive, according to an earlier analysis.

About this clone: Its specificity is unknown.

Each donor was healthy, and each was a bone marrow donor. The PCR employed 60 Vbeta primers together with 13 Jbeta primers. TCRdb's copy holds only in-frame clones and misses some; the assay was immunoSEQ multiplex PCR. The table has about 140,000 clones, approximately 76% seen once. The V gene's germline CDR1 is MNHNS and CDR2 SASEGT. Between the trimmed V and J ends, which lost 8 bases and 11 bases, there was a span of 19 bases. CDR3 size: 14 residues. The source material was PBMCs. This clonotype was obtained from a man in his forties in good health and CMV-seronegative. The chain joins TRBV6-1 to TRBJ1-6; possibly TRBD1 for D (6 bases). The CDR3 region is CASAPGQAVPPLHF. Here the CDR3 DNA reads TGTGCCAGCGCCCCGGGACAAGCGGTTCCACCCCTCCACTTT.